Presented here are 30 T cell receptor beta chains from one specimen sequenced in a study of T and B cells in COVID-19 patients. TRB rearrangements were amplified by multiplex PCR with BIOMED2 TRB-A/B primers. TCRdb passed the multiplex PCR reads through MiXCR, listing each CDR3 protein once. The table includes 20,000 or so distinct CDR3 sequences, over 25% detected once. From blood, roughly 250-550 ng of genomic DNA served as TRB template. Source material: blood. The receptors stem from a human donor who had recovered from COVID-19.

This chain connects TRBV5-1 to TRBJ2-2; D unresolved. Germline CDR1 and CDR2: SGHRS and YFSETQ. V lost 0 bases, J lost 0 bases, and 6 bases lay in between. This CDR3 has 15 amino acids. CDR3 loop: CASSLGMANTGELFF. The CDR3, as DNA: TGCGCCAGCAGCTTGGGCATGGCGAACACCGGGGAGCTGTTTTTT.

Here the CDR3 reads CSVAGTGGYNEQFF. CDR3 DNA: TGCAGCGTTGCCGGGACAGGGGGATACAATGAGCAGTTCTTC. The rearrangement links TRBV29-1 to TRBJ2-1; 11 bases map to TRBD1. This CDR3 has 14 residues. Germline CDR1 and CDR2: SQVTM and ANQGSEA. V lost 4 bases, J lost 4 bases, and 3 bases stayed unmatched.

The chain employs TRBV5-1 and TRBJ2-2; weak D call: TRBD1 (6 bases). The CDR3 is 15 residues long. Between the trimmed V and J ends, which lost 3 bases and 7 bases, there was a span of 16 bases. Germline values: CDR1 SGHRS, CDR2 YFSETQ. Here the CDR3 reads CASSSVQGLSGELFF. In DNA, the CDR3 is TGCGCCAGCAGCTCGGTACAGGGATTAAGCGGGGAGCTGTTTTTT.

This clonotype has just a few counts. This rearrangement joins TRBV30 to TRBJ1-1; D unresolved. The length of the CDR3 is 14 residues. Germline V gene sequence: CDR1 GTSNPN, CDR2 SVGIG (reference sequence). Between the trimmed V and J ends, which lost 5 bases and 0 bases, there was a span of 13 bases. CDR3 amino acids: CAWEVPGLNTEAFF. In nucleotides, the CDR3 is TGTGCCTGGGAGGTTCCTGGGTTGAACACTGAAGCTTTCTTT. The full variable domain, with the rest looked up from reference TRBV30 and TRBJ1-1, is SQTIHQWPATLVQPVGSPLSLECTVEGTSNPNLYWYRQAAGRGLQLLFYSVGIGQISSEVPQNLSASRPQDRQFILSSKKLLLSDSGFYLCAWEVPGLNTEAFFGQGTRLTVV.

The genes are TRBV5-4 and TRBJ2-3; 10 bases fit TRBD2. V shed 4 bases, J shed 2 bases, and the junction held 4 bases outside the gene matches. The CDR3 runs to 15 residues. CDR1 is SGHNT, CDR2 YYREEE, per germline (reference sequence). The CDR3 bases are TGTGCCAGCAGCATACTAGCGGGGAACACAGATACGCAGTATTTT. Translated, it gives CASSILAGNTDTQYF.

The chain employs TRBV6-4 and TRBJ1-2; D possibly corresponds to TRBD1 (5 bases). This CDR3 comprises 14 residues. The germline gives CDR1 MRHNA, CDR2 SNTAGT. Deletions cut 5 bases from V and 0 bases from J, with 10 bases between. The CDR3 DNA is TGTGCCAGCAGTCCAGGGTTAGCTAACTATGGCTACACCTTC. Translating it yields CASSPGLANYGYTF.

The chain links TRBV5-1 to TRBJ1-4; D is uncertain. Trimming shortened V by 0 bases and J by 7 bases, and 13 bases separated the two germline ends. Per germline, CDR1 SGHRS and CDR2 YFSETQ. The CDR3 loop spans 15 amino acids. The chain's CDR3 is CASSLGGTAGEKLFF. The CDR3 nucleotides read TGCGCCAGCAGCTTGGGGGGAACCGCCGGTGAAAAACTGTTTTTT.

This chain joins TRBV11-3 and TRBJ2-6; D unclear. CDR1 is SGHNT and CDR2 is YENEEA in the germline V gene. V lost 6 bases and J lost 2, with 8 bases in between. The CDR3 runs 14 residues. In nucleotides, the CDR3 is TGTGCCAGCAGTCTCGGCACTGGGGCCAACGTCCTGACTTTC. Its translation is CASSLGTGANVLTF.

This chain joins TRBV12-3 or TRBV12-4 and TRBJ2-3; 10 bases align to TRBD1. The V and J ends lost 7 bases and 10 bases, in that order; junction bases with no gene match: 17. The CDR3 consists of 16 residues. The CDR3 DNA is TGTGCCAGCACTCCGGGACAGGGGAATCTTTGGGGTGCGCAGTATTTT. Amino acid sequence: CASTPGQGNLWGAQYF.

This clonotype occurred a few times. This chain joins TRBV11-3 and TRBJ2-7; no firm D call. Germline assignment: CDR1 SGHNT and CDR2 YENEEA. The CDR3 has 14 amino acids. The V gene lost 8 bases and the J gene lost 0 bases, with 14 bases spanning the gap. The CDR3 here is CASRTTGYSYEQYF. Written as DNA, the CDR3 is TGTGCCAGCCGCACGACCGGTTACTCCTACGAGCAGTACTTC. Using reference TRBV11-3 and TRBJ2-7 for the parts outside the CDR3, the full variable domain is EAGVVQSPRYKIIEKKQPVAFWCNPISGHNTLYWYLQNLGQGPELLIRYENEEAVDDSQLPKDRFSAERLKGVDSTLKIQPAELGDSAVYLCASRTTGYSYEQYFGPGTRLTVT.

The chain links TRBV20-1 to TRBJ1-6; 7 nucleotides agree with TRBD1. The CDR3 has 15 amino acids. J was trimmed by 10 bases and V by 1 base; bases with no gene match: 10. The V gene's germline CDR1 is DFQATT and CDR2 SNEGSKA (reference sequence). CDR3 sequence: CSARGSDRSLSPLHF. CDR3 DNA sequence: TGCAGTGCTAGAGGTTCGGACAGGTCCTTATCACCCCTCCACTTT.

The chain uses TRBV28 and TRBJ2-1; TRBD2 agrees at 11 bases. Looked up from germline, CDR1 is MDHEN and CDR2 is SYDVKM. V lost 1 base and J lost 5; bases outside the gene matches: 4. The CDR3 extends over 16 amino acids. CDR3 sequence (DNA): TGTGCCAGCAGTTTATCCGGGACTAGCGGCGACAATGAGCAGTTCTTC. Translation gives CASSLSGTSGDNEQFF.

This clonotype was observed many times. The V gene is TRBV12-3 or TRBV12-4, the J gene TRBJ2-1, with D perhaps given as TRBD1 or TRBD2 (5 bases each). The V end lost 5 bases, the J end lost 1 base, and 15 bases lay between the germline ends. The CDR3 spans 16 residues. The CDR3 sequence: CASSRGAPMSYNEQFF. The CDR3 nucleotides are TGTGCCAGCAGTAGAGGGGCGCCGATGTCCTACAATGAGCAGTTCTTC.

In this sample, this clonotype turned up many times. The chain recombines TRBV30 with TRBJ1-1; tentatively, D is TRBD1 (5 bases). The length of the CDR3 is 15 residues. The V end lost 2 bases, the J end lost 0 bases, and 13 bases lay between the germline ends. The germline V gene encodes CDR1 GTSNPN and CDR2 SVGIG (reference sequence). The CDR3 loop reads CAWSLAGAVNTEAFF. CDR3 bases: TGTGCCTGGAGTTTAGCCGGGGCTGTGAACACTGAAGCTTTCTTT.

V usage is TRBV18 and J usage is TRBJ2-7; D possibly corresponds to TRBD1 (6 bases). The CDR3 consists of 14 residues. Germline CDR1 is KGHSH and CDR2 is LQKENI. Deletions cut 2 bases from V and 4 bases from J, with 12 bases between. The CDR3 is CASSPRGSLYEQYF. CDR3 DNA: TGTGCCAGCTCACCAAGGGGGTCCCTTTACGAGCAGTACTTC.

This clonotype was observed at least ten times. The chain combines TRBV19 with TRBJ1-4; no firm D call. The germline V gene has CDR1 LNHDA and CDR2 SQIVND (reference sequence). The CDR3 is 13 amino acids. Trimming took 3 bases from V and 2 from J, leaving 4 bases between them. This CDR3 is CASSMQTNEKLFF. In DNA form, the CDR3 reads TGTGCCAGTAGTATGCAGACTAATGAAAAACTGTTTTTT.

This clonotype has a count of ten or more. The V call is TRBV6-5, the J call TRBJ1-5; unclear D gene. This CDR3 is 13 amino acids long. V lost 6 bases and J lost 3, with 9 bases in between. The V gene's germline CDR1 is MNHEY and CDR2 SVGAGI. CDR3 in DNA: TGTGCCAGCAGCCCTGGGTACAATCAGCCCCAGCATTTT. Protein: CASSPGYNQPQHF.

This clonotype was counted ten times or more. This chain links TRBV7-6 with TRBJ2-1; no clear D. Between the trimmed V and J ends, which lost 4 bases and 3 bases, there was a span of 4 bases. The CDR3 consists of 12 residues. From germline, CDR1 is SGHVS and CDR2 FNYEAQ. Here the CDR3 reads CASSWDYNEQFF. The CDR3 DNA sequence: TGTGCCAGCAGCTGGGACTACAATGAGCAGTTCTTC.

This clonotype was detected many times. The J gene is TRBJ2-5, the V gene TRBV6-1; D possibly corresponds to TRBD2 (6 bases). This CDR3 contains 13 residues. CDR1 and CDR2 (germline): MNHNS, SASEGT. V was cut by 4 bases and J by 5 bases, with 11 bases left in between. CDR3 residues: CASSVVGRETQYF. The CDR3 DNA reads TGTGCCAGCAGTGTTGTGGGGAGGGAGACCCAGTACTTC.

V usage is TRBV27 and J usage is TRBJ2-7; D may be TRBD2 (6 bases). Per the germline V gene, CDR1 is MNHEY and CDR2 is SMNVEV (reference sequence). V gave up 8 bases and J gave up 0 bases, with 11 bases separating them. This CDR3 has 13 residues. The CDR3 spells CASSRGSSYEQYF. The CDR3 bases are TGTGCCAGCTCCCGGGGGAGCTCCTACGAGCAGTACTTC.

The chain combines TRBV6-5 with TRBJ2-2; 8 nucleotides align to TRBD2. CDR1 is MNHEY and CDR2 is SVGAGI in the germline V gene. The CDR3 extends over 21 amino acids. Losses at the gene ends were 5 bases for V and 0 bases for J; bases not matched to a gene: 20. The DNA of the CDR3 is TGTGCCAGCAGTGAGGACCCTCTACCGGGGGGGTTTCTCGCGAACACCGGGGAGCTGTTTTTT. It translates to CASSEDPLPGGFLANTGELFF.

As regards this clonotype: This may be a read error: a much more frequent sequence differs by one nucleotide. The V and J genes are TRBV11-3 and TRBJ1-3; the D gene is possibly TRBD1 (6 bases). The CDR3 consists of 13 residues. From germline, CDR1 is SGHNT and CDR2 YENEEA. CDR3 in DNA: TGTTCCAGCAGCTTAGGACAGCGAAACACCATATATTTT. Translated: CSSSLGQRNTIYF.

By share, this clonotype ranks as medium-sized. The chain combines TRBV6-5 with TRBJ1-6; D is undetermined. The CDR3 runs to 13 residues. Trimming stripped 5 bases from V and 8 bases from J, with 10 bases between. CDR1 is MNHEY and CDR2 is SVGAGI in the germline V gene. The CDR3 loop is CASSPTPDSPLHF. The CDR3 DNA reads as TGTGCCAGCAGTCCGACCCCTGATTCACCCCTCCACTTT.

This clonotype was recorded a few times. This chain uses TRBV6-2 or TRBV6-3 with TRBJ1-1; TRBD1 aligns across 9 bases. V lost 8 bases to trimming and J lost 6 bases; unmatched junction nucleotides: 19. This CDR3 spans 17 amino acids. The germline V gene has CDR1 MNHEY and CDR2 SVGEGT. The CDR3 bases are TGTGCCAGCGAGGGGACAGGGACCACGTCCTGGGTGGCTGAAGCTTTCTTT. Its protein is CASEGTGTTSWVAEAFF.

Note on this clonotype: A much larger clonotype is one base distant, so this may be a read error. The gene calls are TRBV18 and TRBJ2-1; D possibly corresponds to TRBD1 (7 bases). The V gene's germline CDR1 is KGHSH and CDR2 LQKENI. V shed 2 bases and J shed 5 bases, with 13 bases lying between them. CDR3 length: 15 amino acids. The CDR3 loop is CASSPAGQPNNEQFF. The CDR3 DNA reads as TGTGCCAGCTCACCAGCGGGACAGCCAAACAATGAGCAGTTCTTC. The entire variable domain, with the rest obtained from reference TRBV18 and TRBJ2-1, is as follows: NAGVMQNPRHLVRRRGQEARLRCSPMKGHSHVYWYRQLPEEGLKFMVYLQKENIIDESGMPKERFSAEFPKEGPSILRIQQVVRGDSAAYFCASSPAGQPNNEQFFGPGTRLTVL.

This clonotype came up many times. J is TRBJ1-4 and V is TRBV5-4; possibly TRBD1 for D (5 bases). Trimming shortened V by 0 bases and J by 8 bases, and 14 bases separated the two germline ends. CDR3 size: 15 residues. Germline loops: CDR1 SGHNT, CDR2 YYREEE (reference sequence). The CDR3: CASSLAGREGEKLFF. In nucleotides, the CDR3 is TGTGCCAGCAGCTTGGCGGGCAGGGAGGGCGAAAAACTGTTTTTT.

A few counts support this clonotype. CDR3 residues: CASSPRGAGTDTQYF. CDR3 coding DNA: TGCGCCAGCAGCCCGCGGGGGGCCGGCACAGATACGCAGTATTTT. The rearrangement joins TRBV5-1 to TRBJ2-3; 8 bases align to TRBD2. The CDR3 runs to 15 residues. J gave up 1 base and V 4 bases, and 5 bases lay outside the gene matches. CDR1 and CDR2 from the germline V gene are SGHRS and YFSETQ.

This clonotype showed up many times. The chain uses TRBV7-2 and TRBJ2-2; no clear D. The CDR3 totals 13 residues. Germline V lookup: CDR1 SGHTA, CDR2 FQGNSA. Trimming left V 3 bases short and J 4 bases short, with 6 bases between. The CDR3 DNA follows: TGTGCCAGCAGCTTTAAGGGCACCGGGGAGCTGTTTTTT. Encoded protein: CASSFKGTGELFF.

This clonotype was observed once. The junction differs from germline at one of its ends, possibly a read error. CDR3 coding DNA: TGTGCCAGTAGTAGCCCGGGGAACACCGGGGAGCTGTACTTC. It is translated as CASSSPGNTGELYF. The rearrangement uses TRBV19 and TRBJ2-7; perhaps TRBD2 as D (5 bases). The CDR3 runs to 14 residues. Germline loops: CDR1 LNHDA, CDR2 SQIVND (reference sequence).

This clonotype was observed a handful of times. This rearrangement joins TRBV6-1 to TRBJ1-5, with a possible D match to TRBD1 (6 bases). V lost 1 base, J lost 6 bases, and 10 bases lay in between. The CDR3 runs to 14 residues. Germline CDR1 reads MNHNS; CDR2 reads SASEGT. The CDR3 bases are TGTGCCAGCAGTGAAGGCAGGGGCGGTCAGCCCCAGCATTTT. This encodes CASSEGRGGQPQHF.